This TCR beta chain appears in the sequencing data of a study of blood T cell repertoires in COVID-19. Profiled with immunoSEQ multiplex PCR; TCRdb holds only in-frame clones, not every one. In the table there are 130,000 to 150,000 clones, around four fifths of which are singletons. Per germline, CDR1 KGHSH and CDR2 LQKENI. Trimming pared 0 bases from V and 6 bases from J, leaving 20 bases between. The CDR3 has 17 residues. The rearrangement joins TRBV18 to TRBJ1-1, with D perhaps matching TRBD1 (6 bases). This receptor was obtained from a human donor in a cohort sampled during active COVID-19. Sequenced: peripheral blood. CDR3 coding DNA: TGTGCCAGCTCACCACCCAGATCGACAGGAAGATTCCCTGAAGCTTTCTTT. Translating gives CASSPPRSTGRFPEAFF.